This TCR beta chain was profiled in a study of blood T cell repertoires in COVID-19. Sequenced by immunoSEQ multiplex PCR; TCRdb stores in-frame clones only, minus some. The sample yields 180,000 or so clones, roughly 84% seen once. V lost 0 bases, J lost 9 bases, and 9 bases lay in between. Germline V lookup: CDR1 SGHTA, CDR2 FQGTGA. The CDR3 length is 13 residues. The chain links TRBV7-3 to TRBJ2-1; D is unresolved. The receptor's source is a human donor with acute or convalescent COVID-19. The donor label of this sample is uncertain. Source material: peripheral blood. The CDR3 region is CASSLTHPGEQFF. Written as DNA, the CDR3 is TGTGCCAGCAGCTTAACCCACCCCGGTGAGCAGTTCTTC.